The 9 T cell receptor beta chains presented below share a single source sample, sequenced in a study of radiotherapy plus CTLA-4 blockade in lung cancer. The method was immunoSEQ multiplex PCR; TCRdb's version includes in-frame clones alone and lacks a portion of them. The profile shows more than 75,000 clones, about four fifths of them singletons. The source material was peripheral blood, sampled from a patient treated with radiotherapy plus ipilimumab. These receptors were obtained from a human donor with non-small cell lung cancer who had a partial response to radiotherapy plus ipilimumab. Some clones in this sample may be carry-over from other donors' samples.

The rearrangement uses TRBV15 and TRBJ1-6; D gene uncertain. Looked up from germline, CDR1 is LNHNV and CDR2 is YYDKDF (reference sequence). CDR3 length equals 13 residues. Trimming pared 8 bases from V and 9 bases from J, leaving 14 bases between. The CDR3 spells CATGRQRSSPLHF. CDR3 in DNA: TGTGCCACCGGCCGACAACGAAGTTCACCCCTCCACTTT.

The CDR3 DNA reads TGTGCCAGCAGTTCTCGGTACGCGGGTCAGGAGGGCGAGCAGTACTTC. Amino acids: CASSSRYAGQEGEQYF. The genes are TRBV2 and TRBJ2-7, with D maybe TRBD2 (6 bases). The germline V and J ends were trimmed by 5 bases and 6 bases, with 23 bases remaining between them. CDR1 and CDR2 from the germline V gene are SNHLY and FYNNEI. The CDR3 runs to 16 residues.

The V gene is TRBV6-4, the J gene TRBJ2-3; D not resolved. Germline V CDR1 and CDR2: MRHNA, SNTAGT. This CDR3 has 13 residues. V gave up 3 bases and J gave up 2 bases, with 6 bases separating them. This CDR3 reads CASSDVVTDTQYF. The CDR3 nucleotides are TGTGCCAGCAGTGATGTCGTCACAGATACGCAGTATTTT.

The chain employs TRBV28 and TRBJ2-7, with 7 bases aligning to TRBD2. Germline CDR1 MDHEN, CDR2 SYDVKM. The V segment lost 4 bases and the J segment 2 bases; nucleotides outside the gene matches: 11. The CDR3 covers 16 residues. CDR3 DNA: TGTGCCAGCAGTTATTACCTTGAGCGGGATACCTACGAGCAGTACTTC. It encodes CASSYYLERDTYEQYF. Using reference TRBV28 and TRBJ2-7 for the parts outside the CDR3, the full variable domain is DVKVTQSSRYLVKRTGEKVFLECVQDMDHENMFWYRQDPGLGLRLIYFSYDVKMKEKGDIPEGYSVSREKKERFSLILESASTNQTSMYLCASSYYLERDTYEQYFGPGTRLTVT.

The rearrangement links TRBV19 to TRBJ2-7, with TRBD1 identical over 11 bases. The CDR3 consists of 13 residues. Per germline, CDR1 LNHDA and CDR2 SQIVND (reference sequence). The junction had 1 base not matched to a gene; V was cut back by 4 bases and J by 5 bases. The CDR3 is CASSRTGGDEQYF. The CDR3 DNA is TGTGCCAGTAGTAGGACAGGGGGCGACGAGCAGTACTTC.

The chain couples TRBV27 to TRBJ2-1; D perhaps matches TRBD2 (5 bases). V lost 5 bases to trimming and J lost 9 bases, with 20 bases between them. The length of the CDR3 is 15 residues. Germline V gene data show CDR1 as MNHEY and CDR2 as SMNVEV (reference sequence). Written as DNA, the CDR3 is TGTGCCAGCAGTCTCCGGGTGGGGAGTCATTCTGAGCAGTTCTTC. This translates into CASSLRVGSHSEQFF.

The J gene is TRBJ2-3, the V gene TRBV2, with TRBD1 matching 9 bases. The CDR3 spans 15 residues. J gave up 1 base and V 4 bases, and 3 bases lay outside the gene matches. CDR1 is SNHLY, CDR2 FYNNEI, per germline. CDR3 amino acids: CASSGRTGGTDTQYF. CDR3 bases: TGTGCCAGCAGTGGCCGGACAGGGGGCACAGATACGCAGTATTTT.

CDR3 coding DNA: TGTGCCAGCAGTTTGAGTGGAGAAAACAATGAGCAGTTCTTC. It encodes CASSLSGENNEQFF. J is TRBJ2-1 and V is TRBV28; D unclear. The germline V gene encodes CDR1 MDHEN and CDR2 SYDVKM. This CDR3 spans 14 amino acids. Trimming stripped 3 bases from V and 5 bases from J, with 11 bases between. Variable domain in full (rest from reference TRBV28 and TRBJ2-1): DVKVTQSSRYLVKRTGEKVFLECVQDMDHENMFWYRQDPGLGLRLIYFSYDVKMKEKGDIPEGYSVSREKKERFSLILESASTNQTSMYLCASSLSGENNEQFFGPGTRLTVL.

The chain recombines TRBV7-3 with TRBJ2-3; 8 bases align to TRBD1. The CDR3 is 15 amino acids. V shed 1 base, J shed 6 bases, and the junction held 6 bases outside the gene matches. The germline CDR1 and CDR2 sequences are SGHTA and FQGTGA. The CDR3 sequence is CASSLRGTGGDTQYF. Here the CDR3 DNA reads TGTGCCAGCAGCTTAAGGGGAACAGGGGGGGATACGCAGTATTTT.